This T cell receptor beta chain was recorded in a study of blood T cell repertoires in COVID-19. Study details: From the United States, Italy and Spain came samples of acute and convalescent COVID-19. T cells, B-cell-depleted T cells, or PBMCs provided the cDNA or gDNA that served as material.

This clone has only one observation. In the original processing: For nucleated cells, counts were estimated from reference gene primer amplification. Assay: immunoSEQ multiplex PCR; the TCRdb copy retains only in-frame clones and omits some. V and J calls and clone size are given by that table; D and trimming were obtained from the DNA. The table shows fewer than 300,000 clones, with around 82% occurring only once. The CDR3 covers 18 residues. V lost 5 bases and J lost 1, with 22 bases in between. Germline loops: CDR1 KGHDR, CDR2 SFDVKD. Input material: peripheral blood. The origin of this receptor is a woman aged 45-59 years who had recovered from COVID-19. The chain joins TRBV24-1 to TRBJ2-5, with D tentatively TRBD2 (6 bases). The CDR3 sequence: CATSVGLSSPPFQETQYF. The CDR3 region has the DNA TGTGCCACCAGTGTTGGACTATCCTCCCCACCATTCCAAGAGACCCAGTACTTC.